This is a list of T cell receptor beta chains from one sample in a study of cytomegalovirus exposure and HLA in healthy donors. Sequencing used immunoSEQ multiplex PCR; TCRdb keeps in-frame clones, though not all of them. Counted here are 100,000 to 130,000 clones, 70% to 90% occurring once; the ten biggest clones make up 3% to 3.5%. The sample taken for sequencing was PBMCs. The receptors shown here come from a woman aged 18-35 years in good health and CMV-seronegative. The conserved cysteine and the conserved F or W are not part of the CDR3 here.

V	J	CDR3
TRBV4-1	TRBJ1-3	ASSQEFEFNSGNTIY
TRBV5-1	TRBJ2-5	ASSLGSGDGETQY
TRBV2	TRBJ1-5	ASRGGLNQPQH
TRBV2	TRBJ1-2	ASRDRGDGYT
TRBV5-4	TRBJ2-2	ASTHGQENTGELF
TRBV2	TRBJ1-2	ASSEVRGYSYGYT
TRBV27	TRBJ2-7	ASSPRTSYEQY
TRBV7-9	TRBJ2-1	ASSPEQGTYNEQF
TRBV28	TRBJ2-7	ASADSSSYEQY
TRBV27	TRBJ2-7	ASSPRAGIYEQY
TRBV6-1	TRBJ1-3	ASRRASGNTIY
TRBV27	TRBJ1-1	ASSPRYRGEKAEAF
TRBV4-2	TRBJ1-2	ASSTRQGARGNT
TRBV28	TRBJ2-1	ASSGGPNEQF
TRBV5-4	TRBJ2-1	ASSWGQNEQF
TRBV18	TRBJ2-7	ASSQNPNVGSYEQY
TRBV4-1	TRBJ1-2	ASSQPRSFSPRERDGYT
TRBV15	TRBJ2-6	ATSRVTSSSGANVLT
TRBV9	TRBJ2-7	ASSEGSGGYEQY
TRBV7-9	TRBJ2-7	ASSLASAGAYEQY
TRBV28	TRBJ1-1	ASSPTVLNTEAF
TRBV5-8	TRBJ1-1	ASSFPSPDTEAF
TRBV9	TRBJ1-2	ASSGGGSVSIYGYT
TRBV29-1	TRBJ2-3	SANGVRADTQY
TRBV19	TRBJ2-7	ASSTPGGNYEQY
TRBV6-5	TRBJ1-4	ASSYSRGGGDEKLF